What follows are 30 T cell receptor beta chains derived from one specimen sequenced in a study of tumor-infiltrating lymphocytes in primary liver carcinoma. They got blood RNA out of unsorted whole blood and also pulled out germline DNA. Total RNA (around 500 ng) served as template for TCR beta cDNA synthesis primed by a constant-region primer. Slightly modified ARM-PCR with three nested multiplex PCR rounds yielded TCR beta libraries. The study ran its first two PCR rounds for approximately 10 cycles each, using TRBV1-TRBV30 forward primers and a C-beta reverse primer. TCRdb re-called the multiplex PCR reads with MiXCR, one entry per CDR3 protein. The repertoire consists of 250,000 to 400,000 distinct CDR3 sequences, with about 62% occurring once and the leading ten covering about 8.4%. Sequenced: peripheral blood. These TCRs come from a middle-aged man with primary liver carcinoma and hepatitis B virus infection.

This clonotype was seen many times. The V and J genes are TRBV6-1 and TRBJ2-3, with 7 bases matching TRBD2. Germline V gene lookup returns CDR1 MNHNS and CDR2 SASEGT. The CDR3 has 14 residues. V shed 6 bases, J shed 2 bases, and the junction held 5 bases outside the gene matches. Written as DNA, the CDR3 is TGTGCCAGCAGACAAGCGGGGTTCACAGATACGCAGTATTTT. Encoded protein: CASRQAGFTDTQYF.

The chain recombines TRBV29-1 with TRBJ2-3; D call uncertain. The closer fit of TRBJ1-5 to the DNA end suggests the J call may be wrong. Germline loops: CDR1 SQVTM, CDR2 ANQGSEA. This CDR3 region has 12 residues. The CDR3 here is CSVVLTTNTQHF. As DNA, the CDR3 is TGCAGCGTTGTTCTTACCACAAATACGCAGCATTTT.

Regarding this clonotype: A much larger clone lies a single base off, so this may be a read error. The J gene is TRBJ2-2, the V gene TRBV6-2 or TRBV6-3; D is possibly TRBD2 (6 bases). From germline, CDR1 is MNHEY and CDR2 SVGEGT. The CDR3 totals 17 residues. The CDR3 sequence is CASSSSPGRPNTRELFF. In nucleotides, the CDR3 is TGTGCCAGCAGTTCCAGCCCTGGGAGGCCGAACACCAGGGAGCTGTTTTTT.

For this clonotype: A much larger clonotype is one base distant, so this may be a read error. The V gene is TRBV6-1, the J gene TRBJ2-3; D remains ambiguous. The germline CDR1 and CDR2 sequences are MNHNS and SASEGT. The CDR3 totals 14 residues. The CDR3 sequence is CDSSERTGRDTQYF. Here the CDR3 DNA reads TGTGACAGCAGTGAAAGGACGGGCCGAGATACGCAGTATTTT.

Notes on this clonotype: A read error is possible here, since a much larger clone lies one base away. CDR3 residues: CAISDGERYEQYF. In DNA, the CDR3 is TGTGCCATCAGTGATGGGGAACGTTACGAGCAGTACTTC. This rearrangement joins TRBV10-3 to TRBJ2-7; no definite D call. CDR1 and CDR2 (germline): ENHRY, SYGVKD. This CDR3 is 13 amino acids long. Trimming shortened V by 3 bases and J by 4 bases, and 10 bases separated the two germline ends.

This clonotype was observed a few times. J is TRBJ2-5 and V is TRBV5-1; 10 positions match TRBD2. Germline loops: CDR1 SGHRS, CDR2 YFSETQ. The CDR3 totals 15 residues. J was trimmed by 5 bases and V by 0 bases; bases with no gene match: 4. As DNA, the CDR3 is TGCGCCAGCAGCTTGGCTTCTAGCGGGAGCGAGACCCAGTACTTC. It codes for CASSLASSGSETQYF.

The chain uses TRBV29-1 and TRBJ1-5; TRBD1 agrees at 10 bases. CDR1 and CDR2 from the germline V gene are SQVTM and ANQGSEA. Losses at the gene ends were 7 bases for V and 3 bases for J; bases not matched to a gene: 9. The CDR3 runs to 15 residues. CDR3 DNA sequence: TGCAGCGCCCTGGACAGGGGGGGTATCAATCAGCCCCAGCATTTT. It is translated as CSALDRGGINQPQHF.

This clonotype was observed once. Mismatch with germline at one junction end may stem from a read error. The V and J genes are TRBV10-3 and TRBJ2-7; 8 bases match TRBD2. Germline CDR1 reads ENHRY; CDR2 reads SYGVKD. The CDR3 totals 17 residues. CDR3 sequence reads: CTISGPGLGGRTYEQYF. The CDR3 coding sequence is TGTACCATCAGTGGACCGGGACTAGGGGGAAGGACCTACGAGCAGTACTTC.

This clonotype was detected only a few times. A much larger clone lies one base from this, so it may be a read error. The chain joins TRBV29-1 to TRBJ2-3; 9 nucleotides agree with TRBD1. Trimming at V came to 5 bases and at J to 4 bases, leaving 7 bases not matched to a gene. CDR1 and CDR2 from the germline V gene are SQVTM and ANQGSEA. This CDR3 is 14 amino acids long. The CDR3 region has the DNA TGCAGCGTTCAAGGGACAGGGCGGCCAGATACGCAGTATTTT. Translated, it gives CSVQGTGRPDTQYF.

Only a few counts were recorded for this clonotype. The gene calls are TRBV7-9 and TRBJ2-5; 9 nucleotides match TRBD1. The trim removed 6 bases at V and 4 bases at J, leaving 6 bases unmatched. This CDR3 comprises 14 residues. Per the germline V gene, CDR1 is SEHNR and CDR2 is FQNEAQ (reference sequence). CDR3 in DNA: TGTGCCAGCAGGCCCCGGACAGGGGTAGAGACCCAGTACTTC. This encodes CASRPRTGVETQYF.

This clonotype was counted between two and nine times. Written as DNA, the CDR3 is TGCGCCAGCAGGCTAGGGGTGAGGACGAACACCGGGGAGCTGTTTTTT. Protein sequence: CASRLGVRTNTGELFF. The V gene is TRBV10-2, the J gene TRBJ2-2; tentative D call: TRBD1 (5 bases). Per the germline V gene, CDR1 is WSHSY and CDR2 is SAAADI. Trimming removed 6 bases at V and 0 bases at J, with 14 bases between. This CDR3 has 16 amino acids.

The table lists this clonotype with a few counts. The V and J genes are TRBV10-2 and TRBJ1-1, with unresolved D. Germline loops: CDR1 WSHSY, CDR2 SAAADI. The length of the CDR3 is 13 residues. Deletions cut 2 bases from V and 1 base from J, with 5 bases between. CDR3 loop: CASSEAGNTEAFF. DNA of the CDR3: TGCGCCAGCAGTGAGGCAGGGAACACTGAAGCTTTCTTT.

This clonotype was counted a few times. The CDR3 does not end in the conserved phenylalanine or tryptophan, so this is likely a read error. The genes are TRBV28 and TRBJ2-1, with 12 bases that match TRBD2. CDR3 length: 15 amino acids. The ends lost 5 bases at V and 6 bases at J; junction bases unmatched: 5. Germline assignment: CDR1 MDHEN and CDR2 SYDVKM. CDR3 sequence (DNA): TGTGCCAGCAGTCGTCGACTAGCGGGAGCCAATGAGCAGTTCTTG. Translating gives CASSRRLAGANEQFL.

In the case of this clonotype: Its ends do not fully match the called genes, so a read error is possible. This chain joins TRBV29-1 and TRBJ2-6, with D maybe TRBD1 (6 bases). The germline V gene has CDR1 SQVTM and CDR2 ANQGSEA. This CDR3 has 15 residues. The CDR3 loop is CSVTQGRSGANALTF. In nucleotides, the CDR3 is TGCAGCGTCACACAGGGTAGGTCCGGGGCCAACGCCCTGACTTTC.

As for this clonotype: A much larger clone sits a single nucleotide away, making a read error possible. The rearrangement joins TRBV6-6 to TRBJ2-5; TRBD2 matches at 7 bases. The V gene's germline CDR1 is MNHNY and CDR2 SVGAGI (reference sequence). CDR3 size: 14 residues. The CDR3 bases are TGTGCCACCTCTCAGGGAGGGGAGCAAGATACCCAGTACTTC. Protein product: CATSQGGEQDTQYF.

This clonotype appeared many times. V usage is TRBV29-1 and J usage is TRBJ1-1; D is possibly TRBD1 (5 bases). This CDR3 spans 11 amino acids. V lost 0 bases and J 9 bases, leaving 8 bases between the germline ends. Germline CDR1 reads SQVTM; CDR2 reads ANQGSEA. CDR3 amino acids: CSVEEGLQAFF. DNA for the CDR3: TGCAGCGTTGAAGAGGGACTACAAGCTTTCTTT.

This clonotype has a count of ten or more. The gene calls are TRBV5-1 and TRBJ2-7, with TRBD1 matching 9 bases. The CDR3 sequence is 14 residues long. The germline gives CDR1 SGHRS, CDR2 YFSETQ. V was pared by 3 bases and J by 6 bases, with 7 bases of the junction left unmatched. The CDR3 here is CASSSDRGFAEQYF. In DNA form, the CDR3 reads TGCGCCAGCAGCTCTGACAGGGGGTTTGCCGAGCAGTACTTC.

The sample holds one count of this clonotype. Mismatch with germline at one junction end may stem from a read error. J is TRBJ2-2 and V is TRBV6-5; TRBD2 matches 11 bases. CDR1 and CDR2 from the germline V gene are MNHEY and SVGAGI. There are 16 residues in the CDR3. CDR3 loop: CASSLAGGPVTGGLFF. The DNA for the CDR3 is TGTGCCAGCAGTTTAGCGGGAGGGCCGGTCACCGGGGGGCTGTTTTTT.

The CDR3 loop is CAWSVHPGSGNIQYF. The CDR3 DNA follows: TGTGCCTGGAGTGTACACCCGGGTTCGGGAAACATTCAGTACTTC. J is TRBJ2-4 and V is TRBV30; D uncertain. Germline CDR1 and CDR2: GTSNPN and SVGIG (reference sequence). Trimming stripped 0 bases from V and 6 bases from J, with 15 bases between. The CDR3 extends over 15 amino acids.

As regards this clonotype: With a much larger clone just one base away, this may be a read error. The CDR3 loop reads CASSLTTSGRGEQYF. The DNA for the CDR3 is TGTGCCAGCAGTCTCACTACTAGCGGGAGGGGTGAGCAGTACTTC. The chain uses TRBV12-3 or TRBV12-4 and TRBJ2-7; 13 bases are shared with TRBD2. V shed 5 bases and J 7 bases; nucleotides not matched to a gene: 8. This CDR3 is 15 amino acids long.

The chain couples TRBV30 to TRBJ2-1; 10 bases agree with TRBD1. The trim removed 5 bases at V and 4 bases at J, leaving 5 bases unmatched. The CDR3 length is 14 residues. The germline gives CDR1 GTSNPN, CDR2 SVGIG (reference sequence). The CDR3 loop is CAWGDRGLYNEQFF. CDR3 bases: TGTGCCTGGGGGGACAGGGGACTATACAATGAGCAGTTCTTC.

About this clonotype: At one of its ends the junction is not consistent with the germline gene, which may arise from a read error. The rearrangement uses TRBV11-2 and TRBJ2-7, with D unresolved. The CDR3 sequence is 13 residues long. Germline CDR1 reads SGHAT; CDR2 reads FQNNGV. The DNA of the CDR3 is TGTGTCAGCAGCTTAGACCGCCCCTACGAGCAATACTTC. Amino acids: CVSSLDRPYEQYF.

As regards this clonotype: In this CDR3 the conserved last residue, phenylalanine or tryptophan, is missing, so a read error is likely. J is TRBJ2-5 and V is TRBV11-2; a weak D match, TRBD2 (5 bases). Germline CDR1 reads SGHAT; CDR2 reads FQNNGV. This CDR3 has 15 residues. As DNA, the CDR3 is TGTGCCAGCAGCTTAGAATTAGCAGGATGGGAGATCCAGTACTCC. It is translated as CASSLELAGWEIQYS.

On this clonotype: Given a much more abundant clone one base away, this may be a read error. The gene calls are TRBV6-6 and TRBJ2-2; possibly TRBD2 for D (6 bases). Trimming removed 4 bases from V and 5 bases from J, with 23 bases in between. The length of the CDR3 is 18 residues. From germline, CDR1 is MNHNY and CDR2 SVGAGI (reference sequence). DNA of the CDR3: TGTGCCAGCAGTTCCATTCCCCCGGAGGGGCCGGCGACCGGGGAGCTGTTTTTT. This sequence encodes CASSSIPPEGPATGELFF.

The CDR3 here is CASRQRGTGNSEQYF. CDR3 nucleotides: TGTGCCAGCAGGCAGCGCGGGACAGGGAATAGCGAGCAGTACTTC. The chain is built from TRBV11-2 and TRBJ2-7; 9 nucleotides align to TRBD1. Germline-derived CDR1 and CDR2 are SGHAT and FQNNGV. The CDR3 has 15 residues. Trimming cost V 6 bases and J 6 bases; bases outside gene matches: 12.

As regards this clonotype: A read error is possible here, since a much larger clone lies one base away. The V call is TRBV29-1, the J call TRBJ1-1, with D hard to call. Trimming removed 8 bases from V and 1 base from J, with 5 bases in between. Looked up from germline, CDR1 is SQVTM and CDR2 is ANQGSEA. The CDR3 sequence is 10 residues long. The CDR3 DNA follows: TGCAGCTCCGAGAACACTGAAGCTTTCTTT. Translating gives CSSENTEAFF.

This clonotype was seen just once. A read error is possible here, since a much larger clone lies one base away. The chain uses TRBV4-2 and TRBJ2-7; D is perhaps TRBD1 or TRBD2 (6 bases each). Per the germline V gene, CDR1 is LGHNA and CDR2 is YNFKEQ. V was shortened by 1 base and J by 6 bases, with 13 bases between the two germline ends. This CDR3 spans 14 amino acids. The CDR3 nucleotides read TGTGCCAGCAGCCAAGCCACAGGGCGGGGCGAGCAGTACTTC. Protein sequence: CASSQATGRGEQYF.

Points on this clonotype: At one end, the junction sequence differs from germline, possibly due to a read error. V is TRBV11-2 and J is TRBJ2-1; 9 bases map to TRBD1. This CDR3 is 16 amino acids long. CDR1 is SGHAT, CDR2 FQNNGV, per germline. CDR3 amino acids: CASSLQGQGSFNKQFF. CDR3 nucleotides: TGTGCCAGCAGCTTACAGGGACAGGGCTCATTCAATAAGCAGTTCTTC.

With regard to this clonotype: Since a much larger clone is just one base distant, this may be a read error. The V gene is TRBV6-1, the J gene TRBJ1-4; 7 bases fit TRBD1. From germline, CDR1 is MNHNS and CDR2 SASEGT. CDR3 length: 15 amino acids. J lost 13 bases, V lost 2 bases, and 13 bases had no gene match. Here the CDR3 reads CASSESGTVSGRLFF. CDR3 bases: TGTGCCAGCAGTGAAAGCGGGACAGTGAGCGGAAGACTGTTTTTT.

This clonotype was recorded at least ten times. The chain is built from TRBV5-4 and TRBJ2-5; D may be TRBD2 (6 bases). CDR3 length: 16 residues. Trimming removed 3 bases from V and 3 bases from J, with 18 bases in between. In germline, CDR1 is SGHNT, CDR2 YYREEE (reference sequence). The chain's CDR3 is CASSSDQASVKETQYF. The CDR3 DNA reads as TGTGCCAGCAGCTCCGATCAGGCTAGCGTCAAAGAGACCCAGTACTTC.